The entry that follows covers one T cell receptor (beta chain) sequence. The target of this receptor is not known. No base quality information exists; no much larger clone differs at one position. TCR beta VDJ combination and CDR3 sequence profiling used genomic DNA as the template. An Illumina HiSeq 2000 was the platform used for TCR repertoire sequencing. In the original analysis: TRBV/TRBJ rearrangement plots, CDR3 size and DJ length profiles, and Simpson's diversity index were used to assess repertoires. The immunodominant clone was defined as the most abundant DNA sequence in deep sequencing data. CDR3 amino acid sequences were checked for sharing across subjects and were also compared against the VDJdb database and published repertoires. Through fastp at Q25 and MiXCR, TCRdb rebuilt clones from the public reads, retaining in-frame beta chains. Records with the same CDR3 protein are collapsed into one entry carrying the most frequent genes and DNA. TCRdb, rather than the study authors, made the V and J calls. For this sample there are approximately 270,000 distinct CDR3 sequences; around three fifths appear just once. Around 7.6% of the sample is in the top ten clones.

These data are taken from a study of CD8+CD57+ T cells in acquired aplastic anemia (dated by TCRdb to between 2017 and 2018). About the investigation overall: Extracted DNA from sorted CD4+ and CD8+ cells averaged around 3.2 ug, ranging from roughly 0.17 to 27.4 ug.

Sequences DFQATT (CDR1) and SNEGSKA (CDR2) are obtained from the germline V gene (reference sequence). Germline trimming: 0 bases from V, 4 bases from J; junction bases outside gene matches: 0. The CDR3 holds 12 amino acids from the cysteine to the phenylalanine. The CDR3 DNA has 36 bases and is translated from base 1. What the authors observed across the whole study: Around 27 CD8+ CDR3 sequences were found to be shared between patients and controls, but these sequences appeared to be highly expressed in patients and within the immunodominant clones of the patients. CD8+ Simpson's diversity did not differ significantly between patients and healthy controls (P=0.060).

TCR repertoires of sorted CD4+ and CD8+ blood T cells from severe aplastic anemia patients and healthy subjects were deep-sequenced in the study. Ficoll-Paque density gradient centrifugation was used to isolate peripheral blood mononuclear cells. Before DNA was extracted, CD4+ and CD8+ T cells were sorted using either FACS or magnetic beads. This TCR came from a human donor with severe aplastic anemia or a healthy control (not recorded which). The chain is made from TRBV20-1 and TRBJ2-7; 7 central nucleotides agree with TRBD2. The sample consisted of sorted CD4+, CD8+, or CD8+CD57+ T cells (not recorded which) from PBMCs. For the CDR3, the sequence is CSAREREYEQYF. At the DNA level, the sequence is TGCAGTGCTAGAGAGCGGGAGTACGAGCAGTACTTC.